The clone carrying this T cell receptor beta chain has just a few counts. Among the donors, all were Caucasian adults who lived in Nashville, Tennessee. This sample is drawn from a study of shared clonotypes between healthy human individuals. Germline assignment: CDR1 SEHNR and CDR2 FQNEAQ (reference sequence). The CDR3 is made up of 12 amino acids. Trimming shortened V by 5 bases and J by 4 bases, and 6 bases separated the two germline ends. Libraries were prepared by immunoSEQ multiplex PCR; TCRdb keeps only in-frame clonotypes and omits some of them. Of about a million clones detected, around 74% appear once; the ten largest clones hold around 1.5%.

The chain carries TRBV7-9 and TRBJ1-5; D gene uncertain. Sequenced: memory CD4+ T cells sorted from blood. Regarding subset: CD45RA-negative fraction. This sequence was found in a man younger than 30 in good health. CDR3 residues: CASSPGNQPQHF. CDR3 bases: TGTGCCAGCAGCCCCGGGAATCAGCCCCAGCATTTT.